The 25 T cell receptor beta chains below were found in one sample sequenced in a study of tumor and adjacent non-tumor tissue in lung cancer. TCRbeta libraries were built with three rounds of nested PCR, modified from ARM-PCR. From the multiplex PCR reads, TCRdb called clonotypes with MiXCR, one entry per CDR3 protein. Of 200,000 to 250,000 distinct CDR3 sequences in the sample, 70% to 75% were seen once. This sample's RNA came from whole unsorted tissue. The sequenced sample consisted of lung tumor tissue. The receptor source for this set is a man between 60 and 75 years old with non-small cell lung cancer.

V is TRBV20-1 and J is TRBJ2-1; tentative D call: TRBD2 (6 bases). This CDR3 is 15 amino acids long. Germline V gives CDR1 DFQATT, CDR2 SNEGSKA (reference sequence). The CDR3 sequence: CIAKLPGGFYNEQFF. CDR3 nucleotides: TGCATTGCAAAATTACCCGGGGGTTTCTACAATGAGCAGTTCTTC.

This chain links TRBV11-3 with TRBJ2-1; TRBD2 matches 10 bases. The germline CDR1 and CDR2 sequences are SGHNT and YENEEA. The CDR3 sequence is 14 residues long. J lost 6 bases, V lost 5 bases, and 4 bases had no gene match. CDR3 sequence (DNA): TGTGCCAGCAGCCATTCTAGCGGGGGCAATGAGCAGTTCTTC. It encodes CASSHSSGGNEQFF.

Concerning this clonotype: Being one base from a much bigger clone, this may be a read error. The rearrangement links TRBV29-1 to TRBJ1-1; 8 nucleotides line up with TRBD1. The CDR3 totals 14 residues. Looked up from germline, CDR1 is SQVTM and CDR2 is ANQGSEA. This CDR3 is CCVRPRGLNTEAFF. CDR3 sequence (DNA): TGCTGCGTAAGACCCAGGGGGCTGAACACTGAAGCTTTCTTT.

With regard to this clonotype: Compared with germline, one end of the junction differs, possibly owing to a read error. The chain recombines TRBV11-2 with TRBJ2-7, with a weak D call TRBD1 (6 bases). CDR1 is SGHAT, CDR2 FQNNGV, per germline. The CDR3 sequence is 15 residues long. The CDR3 region has the DNA TGTGTCAGCAGCTTAGAAACAGGGATAACCTACGAGCAGTATTTC. Its protein product is CVSSLETGITYEQYF.

J is TRBJ2-5 and V is TRBV20-1; possibly TRBD2 for D (6 bases). With 3 bases removed from V and 8 bases from J, the gap between germline ends came to 16 bases. The V gene's germline CDR1 is DFQATT and CDR2 SNEGSKA (reference sequence). The CDR3 runs to 13 residues. CDR3 protein: CSASLAGYSTQYF. CDR3 DNA: TGCAGTGCTAGCCTCGCGGGATATAGCACCCAGTACTTC.

About this clonotype itself: A much larger clone differs by one base, so this may be a read error. J is TRBJ1-1 and V is TRBV20-1; D may be TRBD1 (5 bases). Germline V gene data show CDR1 as DFQATT and CDR2 as SNEGSKA (reference sequence). The CDR3 spans 13 residues. The CDR3 DNA is TGCAGTACTAGAAGGGCAGGGATCACTGAAGCTCTCTTT. Protein: CSTRRAGITEALF.

On this clonotype itself: The conserved phenylalanine or tryptophan is not found at the CDR3 terminus, so this likely reflects a read error. The chain uses TRBV11-2 and TRBJ2-6; D gene unclear. The CDR3 totals 14 residues. Germline V lookup: CDR1 SGHAT, CDR2 FQNNGV. The CDR3 protein is CANSPTSGTNVLTV. CDR3 nucleotides: TGTGCCAACAGTCCTACCTCTGGGACCAACGTCCTGACTGTC.

The rearrangement uses TRBV6-1 and TRBJ1-2; weak D call: TRBD1 (5 bases). Between the trimmed V and J ends, which lost 5 bases and 6 bases, there was a span of 13 bases. The CDR3 spans 13 residues. CDR1 and CDR2 from the germline V gene are MNHNS and SASEGT. CDR3 in amino acids: CASSIIGVNGYTF. CDR3 nucleotide sequence: TGTGCCAGCAGTATCATAGGGGTGAATGGCTACACCTTC.

This rearrangement joins TRBV5-4 to TRBJ1-1, with D possibly TRBD1 on 6 matching bases. CDR3 length: 15 amino acids. Germline assignment: CDR1 SGHNT and CDR2 YYREEE (reference sequence). Trimming shortened V by 1 base and J by 5 bases, and 15 bases separated the two germline ends. The CDR3 DNA reads as TGTGCCAGCAGCTTGCAGGGGAAGAGGAGAACTGAAGCTTTCTTT. Protein: CASSLQGKRRTEAFF.

With regard to this clonotype: A junction end diverges from the germline sequence, so it may reflect a read error. The chain joins TRBV6-2 or TRBV6-3 to TRBJ2-1, with TRBD2 as a possible D gene (5 bases). The CDR3 is made up of 12 amino acids. Germline V gene sequence: CDR1 MNHEY, CDR2 SVGEGT. The CDR3 region is CTSSWTANEQFF. The CDR3 region has the DNA TGTACCAGTAGTTGGACTGCGAATGAGCAGTTCTTC.

This clonotype was found a few times. The chain recombines TRBV24-1 with TRBJ2-3; perhaps D is TRBD1 or TRBD2 (5 bases each). V lost 7 bases and J 0 bases, leaving 10 bases between the germline ends. Germline CDR1 reads KGHDR; CDR2 reads SFDVKD. This CDR3 has 14 residues. Here the CDR3 DNA reads TGTGCCACCAGCACAGGCGGGAGCACAGATACGCAGTATTTT. Translated, it gives CATSTGGSTDTQYF.

As concerns this clonotype: The conserved phenylalanine or tryptophan normally closing the CDR3 is absent here, so this likely arose from a read error. DNA for the CDR3: TGTGCCAGCACTCTGGGAGGAAACACTGAAGCTTTCTTA. It yields the protein CASTLGGNTEAFL. The chain uses TRBV6-2 or TRBV6-3 and TRBJ1-1; D unclear. In germline, CDR1 is MNHEY, CDR2 SVGEGT. Trimming took off 7 bases at V and 2 bases at J, with 11 bases between the two ends. CDR3 size: 13 residues.

Regarding this clonotype: A clone one base away is much larger, so this may be a read error. The final CDR3 position lacks the conserved phenylalanine or tryptophan, pointing to a likely read error. The genes are TRBV6-1 and TRBJ2-1; unclear D gene. Looked up from germline, CDR1 is MNHNS and CDR2 is SASEGT. CDR3 length equals 15 residues. V was cut by 2 bases and J by 3 bases, with 11 bases left in between. In DNA form, the CDR3 reads TGTGCCAGCAGTGAATTTCCACAGCTCTACAATGAGCAGTTCTTA. This sequence encodes CASSEFPQLYNEQFL.

In the case of this clonotype: Given a much more abundant clone one base away, this may be a read error. The chain recombines TRBV20-1 with TRBJ2-1, with D hard to call. The DNA end favors TRBJ2-7, so the J call may be wrong. The CDR3 contains 13 residues. The germline V gene encodes CDR1 DFQATT and CDR2 SNEGSKA (reference sequence). CDR3 coding DNA: TGCAGTGCTATTAGGGCCGGAGTGGATGAGCAGTACTTC. Amino acid sequence: CSAIRAGVDEQYF.

A remark on this clonotype: One end of the junction does not line up with germline, which may come from a read error. This chain connects TRBV6-5 to TRBJ1-6, with 10 bases identical to TRBD1. The CDR3 is made up of 15 amino acids. Germline CDR1 and CDR2: MNHEY and SVGAGI. The CDR3 sequence is CACSSVGQGSSPLHF. The CDR3 nucleotides are TGTGCCTGCAGTTCCGTGGGACAGGGGTCTTCACCCCTCCACTTT.

As for this clonotype: A junction end diverges from the germline sequence, so it may reflect a read error. This chain links TRBV20-1 with TRBJ2-1, with a tentative D call TRBD2 (6 bases). Germline values: CDR1 DFQATT, CDR2 SNEGSKA (reference sequence). There are 14 residues in the CDR3. CDR3 coding DNA: TGCAGTGCCAGAGCGGGTGTTGGGATATGGGGCCAGTTCTTC. This gives the protein CSARAGVGIWGQFF.

This clonotype came up once. This chain links TRBV7-2 with TRBJ2-3; TRBD2 aligns across 10 bases. V was clipped by 5 bases and J by 9 bases; unmatched bases: 14. The CDR3 runs 16 residues. Germline CDR1 SGHTA, CDR2 FQGNSA. CDR3 bases: TGTACCAGCAGCCTCAGCGGGGGGGCTCACTCGGCGACGCAGTATTTT. This encodes CTSSLSGGAHSATQYF. The full variable domain, completed using reference TRBV7-2 and TRBJ2-3, is GAGVSQSPSNKVTEKGKDVELRCDPISGHTALYWYRQSLGQGLEFLIYFQGNSAPDKSGLPSDRFSAERTGGSVSTLTIQRTQQEDSAVYLCTSSLSGGAHSATQYFGPGTRLTVL.

This clonotype appeared once. One end of the junction is discordant with germline, which a read error may explain. The J gene is TRBJ1-6, the V gene TRBV5-4; tentative D call: TRBD1 (6 bases). Germline V gene sequence: CDR1 SGHNT, CDR2 YYREEE (reference sequence). There are 14 residues in the CDR3. The CDR3 DNA sequence: TGTGCCAGCAGTTCCGGCGCAGGGGATTCACACCTCCACTTT. Translating gives CASSSGAGDSHLHF. Full variable domain (outside the CDR3, taken from reference TRBV5-4 and TRBJ1-6): ETGVTQSPTHLIKTRGQQVTLRCSSQSGHNTVSWYQQALGQGPQFIFQYYREEENGRGNFPPRFSGLQFPNYSSELNVNALELDDSALYLCASSSGAGDSHLHFGNGTRLTVT.

As concerns this clonotype: Since a much larger clone is just one base distant, this may be a read error. The chain joins TRBV6-5 to TRBJ2-3; 8 nucleotides match TRBD2. Germline lookup yields CDR1 MNHEY and CDR2 SVGAGI. J lost 9 bases, V lost 6 bases, and 8 bases had no gene match. The CDR3 totals 13 residues. Here the CDR3 DNA reads TGTGCCAGCAGCCTGGGACTAGACGACACGCAGTATTTT. Protein product: CASSLGLDDTQYF.

The chain combines TRBV20-1 with TRBJ2-3, with D uncertain. Trimming shortened V by 8 bases and J by 6 bases, and 15 bases separated the two germline ends. Germline lookup yields CDR1 DFQATT and CDR2 SNEGSKA (reference sequence). This CDR3 has 12 residues. CDR3 sequence (DNA): TGCAGTCCCGCAGCCGATCATGATACGCAGTATTTT. Its protein is CSPAADHDTQYF.

The chain couples TRBV7-2 to TRBJ2-2, with a tentative D call TRBD2 (5 bases). Trimming removed 8 bases from V and 7 bases from J, with 14 bases in between. Germline assignment: CDR1 SGHTA and CDR2 FQGNSA. The CDR3 totals 13 residues. The CDR3 protein is CASGNRGNGELFF. The CDR3 bases are TGTGCCAGCGGCAACCGGGGTAACGGGGAGCTGTTTTTT.

A few counts support this clonotype. This chain connects TRBV5-1 to TRBJ2-7; tentatively, D is TRBD1 (5 bases). The V and J ends lost 0 bases and 3 bases respectively, with 7 bases between them. Germline CDR1 and CDR2: SGHRS and YFSETQ. This CDR3 comprises 13 residues. In DNA form, the CDR3 reads TGCGCCAGCAGCTTGGTCCAGGGCTACGAGCAGTACTTC. Residues: CASSLVQGYEQYF.

This clonotype was recorded only once. This may stem from a read error, because a much larger clone lies one nucleotide away. The chain carries TRBV20-1 and TRBJ2-7, with TRBD2 matching over 8 bases. The CDR3 sequence is 13 residues long. V trimming: 4 bases; J trimming: 3 bases; junction bases outside the gene matches: 5. The germline V gene has CDR1 DFQATT and CDR2 SNEGSKA (reference sequence). CDR3 residues: CSANWTSSYEQYF. The CDR3 DNA sequence: TGCAGTGCTAATTGGACTAGCAGCTACGAGCAGTACTTC.

Remarks on this clonotype: Possible read error: a much larger clone is one base away. Because the CDR3 is missing its conserved closing phenylalanine or tryptophan, this is likely a read error. Here the CDR3 reads CSPSSADTQYS. The DNA for the CDR3 is TGCAGTCCCTCTAGTGCAGATACGCAGTATTCT. The rearrangement links TRBV20-1 to TRBJ2-3; D is undetermined. The CDR3 has 11 amino acids. V lost 8 bases to trimming and J lost 4 bases, with 10 bases between them. CDR1 and CDR2 from the germline V gene are DFQATT and SNEGSKA (reference sequence).

This chain links TRBV11-2 with TRBJ1-4, with D possibly TRBD1 on 5 matching bases. The CDR3 length is 15 residues. Between the trimmed V and J ends, which lost 10 bases and 3 bases, there was a span of 18 bases. Germline V gene data show CDR1 as SGHAT and CDR2 as FQNNGV. Here the CDR3 reads CAMSFRGISNEKLFF. Written as DNA, the CDR3 is TGTGCCATGAGCTTTCGGGGGATATCTAATGAAAAACTGTTTTTT.